The 24 T cell receptor beta chains given below trace back to one sample, sequenced in a study of blood T cell repertoires in COVID-19. Method: immunoSEQ multiplex PCR; TCRdb's copy keeps in-frame clones and lacks some. The table lists 70,000 to 90,000 clones, around four fifths of them singletons. The sequenced sample consisted of peripheral blood. The origin of the receptors is a woman over 75 with acute or convalescent COVID-19.

The chain couples TRBV7-2 to TRBJ2-7; tentative D call: TRBD1 (6 bases). V was cut by 3 bases and J by 2 bases, with 8 bases left in between. From germline, CDR1 is SGHTA and CDR2 FQGNSA. The CDR3 is 13 amino acids. CDR3 sequence reads: CASSFEGAYEQYF. DNA for the CDR3: TGTGCCAGCAGCTTCGAGGGGGCCTACGAGCAGTACTTC.

In this sample, this clone turned up once. The rearrangement uses TRBV11-2 and TRBJ1-2, with D tentatively TRBD1 (6 bases). V lost 1 base to trimming and J lost 4 bases, with 16 bases between them. The CDR3 is made up of 16 amino acids. CDR1 is SGHAT and CDR2 is FQNNGV in the germline V gene. CDR3 loop: CASSLVSGTTVYGYTF. The CDR3 DNA reads TGTGCCAGCAGCTTAGTTTCCGGGACAACGGTCTATGGCTACACCTTC.

The V call is TRBV5-4, the J call TRBJ2-5; a possible D gene is TRBD2 (5 bases). V was clipped by 10 bases and J by 3 bases, with 16 bases between them. The CDR3 extends over 13 amino acids. From germline, CDR1 is SGHNT and CDR2 YYREEE (reference sequence). CDR3 region: CAGQQGSEETQYF. The CDR3 DNA is TGTGCCGGCCAGCAAGGGAGTGAAGAGACCCAGTACTTC.

The V gene is TRBV7-9, the J gene TRBJ2-7; the D is unclear. The V gene's germline CDR1 is SEHNR and CDR2 FQNEAQ (reference sequence). The ends were cut back, 5 bases at V and 12 bases at J, with 14 bases in the middle. The CDR3 runs 11 residues. CDR3: CASSIKSLAYF. CDR3 in DNA: TGTGCCAGCAGCATCAAGTCGCTGGCGTACTTC.

The chain uses TRBV20-1 and TRBJ1-1, with a possible D match to TRBD1 (6 bases). The germline V gene encodes CDR1 DFQATT and CDR2 SNEGSKA (reference sequence). V gave up 3 bases and J gave up 0 bases, with 23 bases separating them. The CDR3 has 18 amino acids. The CDR3 DNA reads TGCAGTGCTAGTGGTGAGACTGGAAGGGGGAGAATGAACACTGAAGCTTTCTTT. This translates into CSASGETGRGRMNTEAFF.

This clone has a single count. CDR3 bases: TGTGCCAGCAGCGTAGGGGCAGGGGGTCTCTCCTACAATGAGCAGTTCTTC. As protein: CASSVGAGGLSYNEQFF. V gene TRBV9 combines with J gene TRBJ2-1, with 7 positions matching TRBD1. Germline loops: CDR1 SGDLS, CDR2 YYNGEE. CDR3 size: 17 residues. V shed 0 bases, J shed 0 bases, and the junction held 6 bases outside the gene matches. The entire variable domain, with the rest obtained from reference TRBV9 and TRBJ2-1, is as follows: DSGVTQTPKHLITATGQRVTLRCSPRSGDLSVYWYQQSLDQGLQFLIQYYNGEERAKGNILERFSAQQFPDLHSELNLSSLELGDSALYFCASSVGAGGLSYNEQFFGPGTRLTVL.

The chain carries TRBV29-1 and TRBJ1-2, with 12 bases that match TRBD1. The J segment lost 9 bases and the V segment lost 8 bases, leaving 4 bases of the junction unmatched. Per the germline V gene, CDR1 is SQVTM and CDR2 is ANQGSEA. The CDR3 covers 11 residues. CDR3 residues: CSTGTGGSYTF. In DNA, the CDR3 is TGCAGCACAGGGACAGGGGGCAGCTACACCTTC.

V usage is TRBV5-4 and J usage is TRBJ2-7, with 8 positions matching TRBD1. The CDR3 is 15 amino acids. V lost 2 bases and J lost 1; bases outside the gene matches: 5. Germline V CDR1 and CDR2: SGHNT, YYREEE (reference sequence). The CDR3 loop is CASSLPGGVSYEQYF. The CDR3 region has the DNA TGTGCCAGCAGCTTACCAGGGGGCGTATCCTACGAGCAGTACTTC.

The chain is built from TRBV20-1 and TRBJ2-1, with TRBD2 as a possible D gene (6 bases). The CDR3 spans 11 residues. V was shortened by 6 bases and J by 7 bases, with 10 bases between the two germline ends. The germline V gene has CDR1 DFQATT and CDR2 SNEGSKA (reference sequence). The CDR3 loop reads CSAPGVNEQFF. In nucleotides, the CDR3 is TGCAGTGCACCGGGAGTAAATGAGCAGTTCTTC.

This sequence joins TRBV7-9 and TRBJ1-5; 9 positions agree with TRBD1. CDR1 and CDR2 (germline): SEHNR, FQNEAQ (reference sequence). Trimming at V came to 4 bases and at J to 5 bases, leaving 3 bases not matched to a gene. The CDR3 is 14 residues long. The CDR3 loop reads CASSSQGAYQPQHF. CDR3 bases: TGTGCCAGCAGCTCACAGGGGGCCTATCAGCCCCAGCATTTT. The variable domain in full, completed from reference TRBV7-9 and TRBJ1-5, reads DTGVSQNPRHKITKRGQNVTFRCDPISEHNRLYWYRQTLGQGPEFLTYFQNEAQLEKSRLLSDRFSAERPKGSFSTLEIQRTEQGDSAMYLCASSSQGAYQPQHFGDGTRLSIL.

Only a few counts were recorded for this clone. Other DNA sequences in the same sample also yield this CDR3. This rearrangement joins TRBV24-1 to TRBJ1-1; no reliable D call. The ends were cut back, 3 bases at V and 3 bases at J, with 4 bases in the middle. The CDR3 is 12 residues long. CDR1 is KGHDR, CDR2 SFDVKD, per germline. This chain's CDR3 is CATSDPDTEAFF. CDR3 in DNA: TGTGCCACCAGTGATCCGGACACTGAAGCTTTCTTT.

The chain couples TRBV9 to TRBJ2-3, with a weak D call TRBD2 (5 bases). The CDR3 loop spans 15 amino acids. Trimming left V 2 bases short and J 2 bases short, with 12 bases between. Per the germline V gene, CDR1 is SGDLS and CDR2 is YYNGEE. CDR3: CASSVEGVNTDTQYF. Here the CDR3 DNA reads TGTGCCAGCAGCGTTGAGGGAGTTAACACAGATACGCAGTATTTT.

The chain combines TRBV11-2 with TRBJ2-1; weak D call: TRBD2 (5 bases). Germline CDR1 and CDR2: SGHAT and FQNNGV. This CDR3 comprises 13 residues. V was cut by 0 bases and J by 9 bases, with 9 bases left in between. CDR3 DNA sequence: TGTGCCAGCAGCTTAGATCTAGGAGGTGAGCAGTTCTTC. Protein sequence: CASSLDLGGEQFF.

This clone was detected only a few times. The genes are TRBV7-9 and TRBJ2-7; D might be TRBD2 (6 bases). Germline V gene lookup returns CDR1 SEHNR and CDR2 FQNEAQ (reference sequence). V shed 5 bases and J shed 1 base, with 12 bases lying between them. The CDR3 runs 14 residues. The CDR3 bases are TGTGCCAGCAGCCTCGAGGGACTTTCCTACGAGCAGTACTTC. It is translated as CASSLEGLSYEQYF.

The CDR3, as DNA: TGTGCCAGCAGCCAAGACGATGGCCGTAACTATGGCTACACCTTC. Its translation: CASSQDDGRNYGYTF. The genes are TRBV3-1 (or the pseudogene TRBV3-2) and TRBJ1-2; no clear D gene. Germline lookup yields CDR1 LGHDT and CDR2 YNNKEL (reference sequence). V was pared by 0 bases and J by 1 base, with 9 bases between. This CDR3 is 15 amino acids long.

The chain has TRBV25-1 and TRBJ1-3, with unresolved D. The CDR3 runs to 16 residues. Trimming cost V 6 bases and J 0 bases, with 15 bases left between them. Germline loops: CDR1 MGHDK, CDR2 SYGVNS. The CDR3 DNA reads as TGTGCCAGCAGCGGGGATTGGGCCATCTCTGGAAACACCATATATTTT. Translating it yields CASSGDWAISGNTIYF.

The chain uses TRBV5-1 and TRBJ1-2; TRBD1 might be the D (5 bases). This CDR3 contains 15 residues. In germline, CDR1 is SGHRS, CDR2 YFSETQ. V was trimmed by 0 bases and J by 0 bases, leaving 9 bases between them. The CDR3 loop reads CASSLGPGPNYGYTF. The CDR3 DNA follows: TGCGCCAGCAGCTTGGGGCCAGGGCCTAACTATGGCTACACCTTC.

This chain uses TRBV2 with TRBJ1-1; D remains unclear. The length of the CDR3 is 15 residues. Germline V gene data show CDR1 as SNHLY and CDR2 as FYNNEI. Deletions cut 6 bases from V and 1 base from J, with 15 bases between. The CDR3 DNA is TGTGCCAGCAGCCTCGAGTTCGGAGAGAACACTGAAGCTTTCTTT. Encoded protein: CASSLEFGENTEAFF.

V gene TRBV5-1 combines with J gene TRBJ2-2; D ambiguous. CDR1 and CDR2 (germline): SGHRS, YFSETQ. The CDR3 is made up of 15 amino acids. Trimming removed 0 bases at V and 4 bases at J, with 10 bases between. The CDR3 coding sequence is TGCGCCAGCAGCTTGGCCTTCGTCCGCACCGGGGAGCTGTTTTTT. It encodes CASSLAFVRTGELFF.

CDR3 nucleotide sequence: TGCAGCGTTGATGGCCCTAGCGGGGGGATGGATACGCAGTATTTT. This codes for CSVDGPSGGMDTQYF. The chain joins TRBV29-1 to TRBJ2-3; 11 positions agree with TRBD2. Germline trimming cut 3 bases from V and 6 bases from J; bases unmatched to any gene: 8. The CDR3 is 15 residues long. Germline CDR1 and CDR2: SQVTM and ANQGSEA.

This chain uses TRBV29-1 with TRBJ2-1; 13 nucleotides agree with TRBD2. In germline, CDR1 is SQVTM, CDR2 ANQGSEA. With V trimmed by 4 bases and J by 8 bases, 5 bases remained unmatched. The CDR3 totals 14 residues. CDR3 sequence (DNA): TGCAGCGTTGGGGGACTAGCGGGGAGCTATGAGCAGTTCTTC. It specifies CSVGGLAGSYEQFF.

This clone appeared a single time. The V gene is TRBV19, the J gene TRBJ2-7, with D uncertain. The CDR3 has 14 amino acids. V was shortened by 7 bases and J by 5 bases, with 18 bases between the two germline ends. Germline assignment: CDR1 LNHDA and CDR2 SQIVND (reference sequence). The CDR3 is CASKPARALDEQYF. The CDR3 DNA reads as TGTGCCAGTAAACCTGCGAGAGCCCTCGACGAGCAGTACTTC.

The V gene is TRBV27, the J gene TRBJ2-7; TRBD2 aligns across 11 bases. J was trimmed by 4 bases and V by 5 bases; bases with no gene match: 7. The germline CDR1 and CDR2 sequences are MNHEY and SMNVEV (reference sequence). This CDR3 comprises 15 residues. CDR3: CASSPLAGGGYEQYF. The DNA for the CDR3 is TGTGCCAGCAGTCCTCTAGCGGGAGGAGGTTACGAGCAGTACTTC.

V usage is TRBV7-3 and J usage is TRBJ1-6; D remains ambiguous. Germline V gives CDR1 SGHTA, CDR2 FQGTGA. CDR3 length equals 14 residues. The ends were cut back, 2 bases at V and 10 bases at J, with 12 bases in the middle. The CDR3 DNA follows: TGTGCCAGCAGCTTAGCGGGGAACCGGTCACCCCTCCACTTT. It is translated as CASSLAGNRSPLHF. The entire variable domain, with the rest obtained from reference TRBV7-3 and TRBJ1-6, is as follows: GAGVSQTPSNKVTEKGKYVELRCDPISGHTALYWYRQSLGQGPEFLIYFQGTGAADDSGLPNDRFFAVRPEGSVSTLKIQRTERGDSAVYLCASSLAGNRSPLHFGNGTRLTVT.